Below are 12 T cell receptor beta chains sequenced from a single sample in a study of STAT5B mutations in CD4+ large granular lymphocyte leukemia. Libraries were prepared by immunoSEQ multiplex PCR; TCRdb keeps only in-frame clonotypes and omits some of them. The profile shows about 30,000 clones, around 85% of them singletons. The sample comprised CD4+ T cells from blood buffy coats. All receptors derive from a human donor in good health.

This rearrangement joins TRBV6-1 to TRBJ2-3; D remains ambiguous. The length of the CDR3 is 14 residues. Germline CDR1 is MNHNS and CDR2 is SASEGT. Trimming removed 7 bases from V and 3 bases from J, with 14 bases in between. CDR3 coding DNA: TGTGCCAGCATTTACGGACGAACTACAGATACGCAGTATTTT. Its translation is CASIYGRTTDTQYF.

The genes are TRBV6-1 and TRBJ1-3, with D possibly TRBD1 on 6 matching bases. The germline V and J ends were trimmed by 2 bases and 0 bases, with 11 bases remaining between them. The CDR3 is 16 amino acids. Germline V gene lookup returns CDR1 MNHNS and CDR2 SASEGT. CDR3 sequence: CASSEQTGFSGNTIYF. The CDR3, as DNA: TGTGCCAGCAGTGAACAGACAGGCTTCTCTGGAAACACCATATATTTT.

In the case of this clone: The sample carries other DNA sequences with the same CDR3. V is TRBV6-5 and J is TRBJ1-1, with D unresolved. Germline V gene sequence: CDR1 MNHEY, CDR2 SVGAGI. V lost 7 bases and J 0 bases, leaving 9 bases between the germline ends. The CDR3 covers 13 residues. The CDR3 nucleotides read TGTGCCAGCACTGAAAGCGTGAACACTGAAGCTTTCTTT. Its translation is CASTESVNTEAFF.

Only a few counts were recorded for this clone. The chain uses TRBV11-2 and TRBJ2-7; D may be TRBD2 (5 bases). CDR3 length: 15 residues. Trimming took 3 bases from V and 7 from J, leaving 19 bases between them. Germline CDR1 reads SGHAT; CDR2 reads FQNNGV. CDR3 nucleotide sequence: TGTGCCAGCAGCTTCAAACTAGGTACCGTGGGGGAGCAGTACTTC. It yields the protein CASSFKLGTVGEQYF.

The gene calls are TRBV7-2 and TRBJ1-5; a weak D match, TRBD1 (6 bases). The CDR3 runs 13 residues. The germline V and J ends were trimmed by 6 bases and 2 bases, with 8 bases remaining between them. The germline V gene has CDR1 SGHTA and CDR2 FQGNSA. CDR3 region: CASSYRGNQPQHF. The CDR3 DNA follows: TGTGCCAGCAGTTACAGGGGCAATCAGCCCCAGCATTTT.

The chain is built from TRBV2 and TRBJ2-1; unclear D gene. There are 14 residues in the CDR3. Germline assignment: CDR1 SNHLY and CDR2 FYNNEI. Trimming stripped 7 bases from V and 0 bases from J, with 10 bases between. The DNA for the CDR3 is TGTGCCAGCACTCGGCGGCTCTCCTACAATGAGCAGTTCTTC. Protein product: CASTRRLSYNEQFF.

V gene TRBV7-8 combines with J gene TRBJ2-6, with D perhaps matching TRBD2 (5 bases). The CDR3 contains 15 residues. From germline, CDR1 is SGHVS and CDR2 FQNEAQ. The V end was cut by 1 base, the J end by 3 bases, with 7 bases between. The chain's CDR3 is CASSLGAGGANVLTF. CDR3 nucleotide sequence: TGTGCCAGCAGCTTAGGGGCGGGTGGGGCCAACGTCCTGACTTTC.

The CDR3 nucleotides are TGCGCCAGCAGCCTAGTAAGGGACAGGGGATACGAGCAGTACTTC. Its protein product is CASSLVRDRGYEQYF. V is TRBV4-1 and J is TRBJ2-7; TRBD1 matches at 10 bases. CDR3 length: 15 residues. Unmatched junction bases numbered 7, after V lost 4 bases and J lost 4 bases. Germline V gene lookup returns CDR1 MGHRA and CDR2 YSYEKL.

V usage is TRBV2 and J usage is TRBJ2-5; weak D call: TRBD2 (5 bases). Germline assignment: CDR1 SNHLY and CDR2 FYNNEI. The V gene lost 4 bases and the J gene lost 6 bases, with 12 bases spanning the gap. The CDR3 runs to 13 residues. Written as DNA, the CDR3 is TGTGCCAGCAGTGGGACTGACGGGAAGACCCAGTACTTC. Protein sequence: CASSGTDGKTQYF.

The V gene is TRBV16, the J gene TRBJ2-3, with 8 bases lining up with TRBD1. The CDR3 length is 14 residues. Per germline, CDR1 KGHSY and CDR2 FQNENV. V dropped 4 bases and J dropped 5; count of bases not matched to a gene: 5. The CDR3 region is CASSPGQGIDTQYF. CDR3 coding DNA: TGTGCCAGCAGCCCCGGACAGGGAATAGATACGCAGTATTTT.

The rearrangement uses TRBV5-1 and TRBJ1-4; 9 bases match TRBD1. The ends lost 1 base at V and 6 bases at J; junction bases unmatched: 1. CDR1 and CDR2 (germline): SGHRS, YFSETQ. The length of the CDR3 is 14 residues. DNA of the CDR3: TGCGCCAGCAGCTTGACAGGGGGCGATGAAAAACTGTTTTTT. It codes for CASSLTGGDEKLFF.

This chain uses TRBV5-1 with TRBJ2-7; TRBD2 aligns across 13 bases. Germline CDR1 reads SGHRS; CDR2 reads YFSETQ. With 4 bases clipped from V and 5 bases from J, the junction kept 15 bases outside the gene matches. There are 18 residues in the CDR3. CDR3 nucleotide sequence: TGCGCCAGCAGCCTGGCCGGACTAGCGGGGGCCCAGGGCAACGAGCAGTACTTC. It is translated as CASSLAGLAGAQGNEQYF.